This T cell receptor beta chain was documented in a study of blood T cells in healthy people across ages. Next came a second PCR, run for about 6 to 12 cycles, which used a sample-barcoded 5' primer along with a J-beta primer mix. Each CDR3 protein gets one entry after TCRdb re-called the 5' RACE reads with MiXCR. Of about 680,000 distinct CDR3 sequences in the sample, more than 40% were seen once. This clonotype was observed a few times. CDR3 length: 16 amino acids. Germline V CDR1 and CDR2: SGHRS, YFSETQ. V lost 1 base to trimming and J lost 5 bases, with 18 bases between them. The sequence came from a woman aged 60-75 years in good health. The sequenced material came from blood. The chain combines TRBV5-1 with TRBJ2-5; tentative D call: TRBD1 (6 bases). CDR3 amino acids: CASSLTPTGGAETQYF. The CDR3 DNA sequence: TGCGCCAGCAGCTTGACACCGACAGGTGGGGCGGAGACCCAGTACTTC.